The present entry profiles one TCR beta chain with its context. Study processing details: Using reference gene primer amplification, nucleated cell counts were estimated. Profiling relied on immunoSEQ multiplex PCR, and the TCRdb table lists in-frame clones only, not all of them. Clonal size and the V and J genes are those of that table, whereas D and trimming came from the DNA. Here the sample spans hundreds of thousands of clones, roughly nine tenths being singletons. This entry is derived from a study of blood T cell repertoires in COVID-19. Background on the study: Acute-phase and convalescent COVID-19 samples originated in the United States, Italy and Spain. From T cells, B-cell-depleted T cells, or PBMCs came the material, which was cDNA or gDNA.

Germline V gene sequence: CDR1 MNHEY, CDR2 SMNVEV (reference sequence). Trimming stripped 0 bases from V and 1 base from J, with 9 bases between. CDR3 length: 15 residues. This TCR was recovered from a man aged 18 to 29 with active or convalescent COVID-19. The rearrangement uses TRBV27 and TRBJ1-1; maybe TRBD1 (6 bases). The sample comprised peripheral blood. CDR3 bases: TGTGCCAGCAGTTTATCGATGGGGGCGAACACTGAAGCTTTCTTT. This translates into CASSLSMGANTEAFF.